The T cell receptor beta chain under discussion was sequenced for a study of patients and donors after allogeneic stem cell transplantation. This clonotype is termed medium-sized. TCRdb re-derived calls from the RT-PCR reads in MiXCR, one entry per CDR3 protein. The table includes 70,000 to 75,000 distinct CDR3 sequences, around 27% detected once. Sequenced input: blood, either unsorted or a sorted T cell fraction (not recorded which). The sequence was collected from a human donor who was either an allogeneic HSCT recipient or a stem cell or donor lymphocyte infusion donor (not recorded which). It is not recorded whose cells these are; they may come from a transplant donor.

DNA of the CDR3: TGCAGCGTCCGCAGCCTGGAAAGTGGGCCCCAGCATTTT. Its translation: CSVRSLESGPQHF. This chain joins TRBV29-1 and TRBJ1-5; no definite D call. The CDR3 contains 13 residues. The V gene's germline CDR1 is SQVTM and CDR2 ANQGSEA. Between the trimmed V and J ends, which lost 6 bases and 9 bases, there was a span of 18 bases.